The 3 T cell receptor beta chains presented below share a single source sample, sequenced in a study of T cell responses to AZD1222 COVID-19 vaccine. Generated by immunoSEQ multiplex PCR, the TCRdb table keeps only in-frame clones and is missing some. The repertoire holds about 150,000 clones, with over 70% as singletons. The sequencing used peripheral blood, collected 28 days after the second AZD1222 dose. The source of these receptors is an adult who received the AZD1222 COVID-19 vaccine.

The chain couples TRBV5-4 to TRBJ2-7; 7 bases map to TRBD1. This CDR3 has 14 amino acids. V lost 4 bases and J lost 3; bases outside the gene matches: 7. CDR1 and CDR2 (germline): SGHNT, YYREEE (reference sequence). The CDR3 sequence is CASSPRDSNYEQYF. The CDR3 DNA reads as TGTGCCAGCAGCCCCCGGGACAGTAACTACGAGCAGTACTTC.

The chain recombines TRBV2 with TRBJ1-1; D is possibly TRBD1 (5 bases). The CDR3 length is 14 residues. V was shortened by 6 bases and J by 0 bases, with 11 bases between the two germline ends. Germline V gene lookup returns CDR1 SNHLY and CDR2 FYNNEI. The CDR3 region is CASRRGEMNTEAFF. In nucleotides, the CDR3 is TGTGCCAGCAGGCGGGGGGAGATGAACACTGAAGCTTTCTTT.

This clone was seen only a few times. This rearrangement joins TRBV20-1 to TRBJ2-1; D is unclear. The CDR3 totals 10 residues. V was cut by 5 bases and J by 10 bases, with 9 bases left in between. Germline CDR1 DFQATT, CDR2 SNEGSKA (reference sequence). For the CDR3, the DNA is TGCAGTGCTTTTCGACAAGAGCAGTTCTTC. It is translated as CSAFRQEQFF.